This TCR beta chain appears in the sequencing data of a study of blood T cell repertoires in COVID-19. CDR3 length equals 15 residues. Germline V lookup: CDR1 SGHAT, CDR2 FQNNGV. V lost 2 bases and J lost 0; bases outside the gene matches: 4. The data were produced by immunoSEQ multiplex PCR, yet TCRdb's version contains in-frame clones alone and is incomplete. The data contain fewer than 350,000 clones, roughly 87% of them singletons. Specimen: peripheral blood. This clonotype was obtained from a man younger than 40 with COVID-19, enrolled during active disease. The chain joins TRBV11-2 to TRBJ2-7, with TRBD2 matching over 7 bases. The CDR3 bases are TGTGCCAGCAGCTTAAGTAGCGGGCCCTCCTACGAGCAGTACTTC. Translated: CASSLSSGPSYEQYF.